This T cell receptor (beta chain) stems from a study of PD-L1 blockade in urothelial cancer. For this clone: Antigen specificity is unknown.

Broader study findings: Durable-benefit cases showed more tumor-associated blood clone expansion at 3 weeks.

Repertoires were generated with immunoSEQ multiplex PCR, while TCRdb's copy carries only in-frame clones and drops some. The table includes about 37,000 clones, about four fifths detected once. The germline CDR1 and CDR2 sequences are SEHNR and FQNEAQ (reference sequence). The CDR3 runs 18 residues. The V and J ends lost 4 bases and 7 bases, in that order; junction bases with no gene match: 19. The sequencing here drew on PBMCs, taken around atezolizumab (anti-PD-L1) treatment. This chain uses TRBV7-9 with TRBJ1-2, with TRBD1 matching over 9 bases. The sequence came from a man in his 60s with urothelial cancer. The DNA for the CDR3 is TGTGCCAGCAGCTCAGGAGGACAGGGGCCCTCAAGAGGGGGTGGCTACACCTTC. It yields the protein CASSSGGQGPSRGGGYTF.